These T cell receptor beta chains were read from a single sample in a study of Ad26.COV2.S vaccination and SARS-CoV-2 variants. The table came from immunoSEQ multiplex PCR; TCRdb's copy has only in-frame clones and leaves some out. The table shows some 340,000 clones, with about 86% occurring only once. Here the sequenced sample was peripheral blood, taken in a trial of Ad26.COV2.S vaccine versus placebo. Receptors were obtained from a person aged 18 to 65 who received the Ad26.COV2.S COVID-19 vaccine or a placebo. CDR3s include the opening cysteine and the closing phenylalanine or tryptophan. Fields, in order: V gene, J gene, CDR3 protein.

TRBV29-1	TRBJ2-2	CSVRTSGNTGELFF
TRBV10-3	TRBJ1-2	CAIGPGRPYYGYTF
TRBV5-1	TRBJ1-1	CASSRRPETEAFF
TRBV2	TRBJ1-4	CASSGQGRRLNEKLFF
TRBV6-5	TRBJ1-3	CASSYSGQGSGNTIYF
TRBV6-2/TRBV6-3	TRBJ1-5	CASSYSRDNQPQHF
TRBV18	TRBJ2-3	CASSLADTQYF
TRBV7-2	TRBJ2-1	CASSWSSGRAYNEQFF
TRBV6-1	TRBJ1-2	CASSEFALVGVGYTF
TRBV4-1	TRBJ1-2	CASSHTSDGSYGYTF
TRBV2	TRBJ2-7	CASPRKRIGGGSYEQYF
TRBV18	TRBJ1-6	CASSPGQHNNSPLHF
TRBV15	TRBJ1-2	CATSRGDNSGYTF
TRBV29-1	TRBJ2-2	CSAQGNTGELFF
TRBV4-3	TRBJ2-1	CASSQGARDGYHNEQFF
TRBV10-3	TRBJ2-2	CAISELADTGELFF
TRBV7-9	TRBJ1-2	CASSLTGSYGYTF
TRBV5-1	TRBJ1-3	CASSFDPGTLSGNTIYF
TRBV24-1	TRBJ2-3	CATSDPSPDGLDEQYF
TRBV19	TRBJ1-3	CASRDLTYSGNTIYF
TRBV7-3	TRBJ2-3	CASTISGGLTDTQYF
TRBV2	TRBJ1-5	CASSLDGLEQPQHF
TRBV3-1/TRBV3-2	TRBJ1-2	CASNQGNSYGYTF
TRBV19	TRBJ1-6	CASSTRFSRQGPGMGSYNSPLHF
TRBV7-2	TRBJ1-5	CASSSYGNNQPQHF
TRBV11-1	TRBJ1-1	CASSLEWAGQNTEAFF
TRBV7-6	TRBJ2-1	CASSLTDSYNEQFF
TRBV24-1	TRBJ2-4	CATRDSTHPIAKNIQYF
TRBV2	TRBJ1-1	CASAQEVNTEAFF
TRBV20-1	TRBJ2-5	CSASLSSGGETQYF
TRBV5-1	TRBJ1-1	CASSLVAGKNTEAFF
TRBV7-9	TRBJ1-2	CASNANLGDHGYTF
TRBV30	TRBJ2-1	CAWSRGTVNNEQFF
TRBV2	TRBJ2-3	CATADRGSTDTQYF
TRBV20-1	TRBJ2-5	CSASGQTQETQYF
TRBV30	TRBJ1-2	CAWSNLGQGTNYGYTF
TRBV19	TRBJ2-2	CATSPTPGGYTGELFF
TRBV4-1	TRBJ1-2	CASSPAPGQGANYGYTF
TRBV30	TRBJ1-1	CAWSVLVNFAFF
TRBV11-2	TRBJ2-1	CASSRGRSSYNEQFF
TRBV7-6	TRBJ2-1	CASSLSGGAYNEQFF
TRBV11-2	TRBJ1-6	CASSLGFNSPLHF
TRBV21-1	TRBJ2-5	CASSISWASGGKHQETQYF
TRBV2	TRBJ2-1	CATTKDRGSYNEQFF
TRBV21-1	TRBJ2-5	CARGRQGSAWETQYF